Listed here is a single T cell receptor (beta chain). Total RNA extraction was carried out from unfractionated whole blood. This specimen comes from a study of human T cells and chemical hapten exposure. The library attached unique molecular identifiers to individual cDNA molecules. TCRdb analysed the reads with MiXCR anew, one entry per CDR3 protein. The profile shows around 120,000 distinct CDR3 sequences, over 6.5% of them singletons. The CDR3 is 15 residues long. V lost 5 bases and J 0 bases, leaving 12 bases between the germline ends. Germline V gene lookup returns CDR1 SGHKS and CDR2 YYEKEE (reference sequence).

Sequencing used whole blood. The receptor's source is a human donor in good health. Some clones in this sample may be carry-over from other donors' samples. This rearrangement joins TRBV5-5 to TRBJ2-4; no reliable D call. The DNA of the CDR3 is TGTGCCAGCAGTCCGGGCACACTAGCCAAAAACATTCAGTACTTC. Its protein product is CASSPGTLAKNIQYF.